Listed below are T cell receptor beta chains from one sample, sequenced in a study of T cell repertoires in cytomegalovirus infection. TCRdb ran MiXCR on the reads and lists one entry per CDR3 protein. Of roughly 320,000 distinct CDR3 sequences listed, roughly 9.3% are singletons. Sequences were obtained from PBMCs. These receptors came from a human donor in good health (CMV status not recorded). Some clones in this sample may be carry-over from other donors' samples. Both conserved end residues are part of each CDR3. D genes are given only for firm matches. Clone size is shown for a subset of rows, as once, few, many or a class of expanded clone.

v_call: TRBV12-3/TRBV12-4; j_call: TRBJ2-1; d_call: TRBD2; clone_size: many; cdr3_nt: TGTGCCAGCAGGGGACTAGCGGGGGACAATGAGCAGTTCTTC; cdr3_aa: CASRGLAGDNEQFF
v_call: TRBV6-5; j_call: TRBJ1-5; d_call: .; clone_size: many; cdr3_nt: TGTGCCAGCAGTTACTTGGTCCGTTCGGGGGGGAGCAATCAGCCCCAGCATTTT; cdr3_aa: CASSYLVRSGGSNQPQHF
v_call: TRBV28; j_call: TRBJ1-2; d_call: TRBD1; clone_size: many; cdr3_nt: TGTGCCAGCAGTTTATGGGGGGGACAGGACGGCTACACCTTC; cdr3_aa: CASSLWGGQDGYTF
v_call: TRBV20-1; j_call: TRBJ1-6; d_call: .; clone_size: few; cdr3_nt: TGCAGTGCTAACTTGGGGCGGGATTCACCCCTCCACTTT; cdr3_aa: CSANLGRDSPLHF
v_call: TRBV10-3; j_call: TRBJ1-1; d_call: TRBD1; clone_size: .; cdr3_nt: TGTGCCATCAGGGCGGGACAGGTCTTAACTGGCGCTGAAGCTTTCTTT; cdr3_aa: CAIRAGQVLTGAEAFF
v_call: TRBV12-3/TRBV12-4; j_call: TRBJ1-4; d_call: .; clone_size: many; cdr3_nt: TGTGCCAGCAGTTTACGCGGAAAACTGTTTTTT; cdr3_aa: CASSLRGKLFF
v_call: TRBV7-2; j_call: TRBJ2-7; d_call: TRBD1; clone_size: many; cdr3_nt: TGTGCCAGCAGCGCCACCGGGACAGTCTCCTACGAGCAGTACTTC; cdr3_aa: CASSATGTVSYEQYF
v_call: TRBV27; j_call: TRBJ2-6; d_call: .; clone_size: many; cdr3_nt: TGTGCCAGCAGGGTGTCCGGGGCCAACGTCCTGACTTTC; cdr3_aa: CASRVSGANVLTF
v_call: TRBV19; j_call: TRBJ2-1; d_call: .; clone_size: few; cdr3_nt: TGTGCCAGTAGCCCGATCATCCTAGGGGCCTCCTACAATGAGCAGTTCTTC; cdr3_aa: CASSPIILGASYNEQFF
v_call: TRBV7-9; j_call: TRBJ1-5; d_call: .; clone_size: many; cdr3_nt: TGTGCCAGCAGCGCAGGGTATGGTCAGCCCCAGCATTTT; cdr3_aa: CASSAGYGQPQHF
v_call: TRBV6-6; j_call: TRBJ1-1; d_call: .; clone_size: many; cdr3_nt: TGTGCCAGCAGTTCTCTTGTAGGGAACACTGAAGCTTTCTTT; cdr3_aa: CASSSLVGNTEAFF
v_call: TRBV7-2; j_call: TRBJ2-1; d_call: .; clone_size: many; cdr3_nt: TGTGCCAGCAGTTTAGGTGGGGGCATTGCCAATGAGCAGTTCTTC; cdr3_aa: CASSLGGGIANEQFF
v_call: TRBV28; j_call: TRBJ1-5; d_call: .; clone_size: many; cdr3_nt: TGTGCCAGCAGTCCCGGGACGGTTACTAGCAATCAGCCCCAGCATTTT; cdr3_aa: CASSPGTVTSNQPQHF
v_call: TRBV29-1; j_call: TRBJ2-1; d_call: TRBD1; clone_size: many; cdr3_nt: TGCAGCGTTGAAGCCAACAGGGGGCTTGGAAATGAGCAGTTCTTC; cdr3_aa: CSVEANRGLGNEQFF
v_call: TRBV28; j_call: TRBJ2-5; d_call: .; clone_size: .; cdr3_nt: TGTGCCAGCGCCGACTCCCGGCCGAATTGGGCCCAGTACTTC; cdr3_aa: CASADSRPNWAQYF
v_call: TRBV5-1; j_call: TRBJ2-5; d_call: TRBD1; clone_size: .; cdr3_nt: TGCGCCAGCAGCCAAGACAGGGGGTCCGAGACCCAGTACTTC; cdr3_aa: CASSQDRGSETQYF
v_call: TRBV28; j_call: TRBJ1-2; d_call: .; clone_size: many; cdr3_nt: TGTGCCAGCAGTTTGGCAGGGCAAGGCTACACCTTC; cdr3_aa: CASSLAGQGYTF
v_call: TRBV20-1; j_call: TRBJ1-1; d_call: .; clone_size: .; cdr3_nt: TGCAGTGCTTCCTCAGGGCTACCTGAAGCTTTCTTT; cdr3_aa: CSASSGLPEAFF
v_call: TRBV4-1; j_call: TRBJ2-1; d_call: TRBD2; clone_size: many; cdr3_nt: TGCGCCAGCAGCCAAGGGGGACTAGCGGGGCCTTCCTACAATGAGCAGTTCTTC; cdr3_aa: CASSQGGLAGPSYNEQFF
v_call: TRBV20-1; j_call: TRBJ2-5; d_call: TRBD2; clone_size: many; cdr3_nt: TGCAGTGCTAGAGAGGGACTAGCCCAGTACTTC; cdr3_aa: CSAREGLAQYF
v_call: TRBV27; j_call: TRBJ1-5; d_call: .; clone_size: many; cdr3_nt: TGTGCCAGCAGTCCATCGACAGATAGCAATCAGCCCCAGCATTTT; cdr3_aa: CASSPSTDSNQPQHF
v_call: TRBV7-8; j_call: TRBJ1-5; d_call: .; clone_size: many; cdr3_nt: TGTGCCAGCAGCTCTTACTCGGGCAATCAGCCCCAGCATTTT; cdr3_aa: CASSSYSGNQPQHF